This T cell receptor (beta chain) was recovered during a study of OX40 agonist ivuxolimab in advanced cancers. Study details: In this cohort, patients received ivuxolimab, an agonistic anti-OX40 (CD134) antibody. Every patient in dose escalation had hepatocellular carcinoma, melanoma, renal cell or head and neck cancer. Partial response was recorded in three patients: one hepatocellular carcinoma and two cutaneous melanoma cases.

Autoimmune disease history or systemic immunosuppression led to patient exclusion. CDR3 size: 14 residues. V shed 4 bases, J shed 5 bases, and the junction held 6 bases outside the gene matches. Germline values: CDR1 SGHKS, CDR2 YYEKEE (reference sequence). Sequenced by immunoSEQ multiplex PCR; TCRdb stores in-frame clones only, minus some. Here the sample spans some 86,000 clones, 90% being singletons. The clonotype originates from an adult with an advanced solid tumor such as melanoma, head and neck, liver or kidney cancer. The chain is built from TRBV5-5 and TRBJ2-5, with 9 bases identical to TRBD1. Here the sequenced sample was CD4+ or CD8+ T cells sorted from blood, taken in a trial of the OX40 agonist ivuxolimab. The DNA of the CDR3 is TGTGCCAGCAGCCCAGGACAGGGGAGGGAGACCCAGTACTTC. This gives the protein CASSPGQGRETQYF.